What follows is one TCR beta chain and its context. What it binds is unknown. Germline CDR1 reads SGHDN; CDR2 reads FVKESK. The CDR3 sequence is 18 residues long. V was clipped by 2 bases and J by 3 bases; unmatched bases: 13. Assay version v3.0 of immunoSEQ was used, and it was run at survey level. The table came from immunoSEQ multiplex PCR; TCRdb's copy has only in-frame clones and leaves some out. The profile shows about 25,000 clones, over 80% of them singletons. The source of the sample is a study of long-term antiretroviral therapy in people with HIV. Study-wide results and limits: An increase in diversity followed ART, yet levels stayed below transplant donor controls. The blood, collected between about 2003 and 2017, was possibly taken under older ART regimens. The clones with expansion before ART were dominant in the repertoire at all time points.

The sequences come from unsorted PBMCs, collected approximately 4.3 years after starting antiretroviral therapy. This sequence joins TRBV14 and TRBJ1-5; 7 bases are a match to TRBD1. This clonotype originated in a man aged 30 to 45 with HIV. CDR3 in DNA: TGTGCCAGCAGCCAAAACCCCCCGGGACAGCTGTACAATCAGCCCCAGCATTTT. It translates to CASSQNPPGQLYNQPQHF.